This T cell receptor beta chain was identified during a study of Graves' ophthalmopathy and Graves' hyperthyroidism. This clonotype was detected only a few times. The CDR3 is 13 residues long. Germline values: CDR1 SEHNR, CDR2 FQNEAQ (reference sequence). Deletions cut 1 base from V and 4 bases from J, with 7 bases between. Amplification of TCR beta CDR3 regions used RNA transcripts. HTBI-primed RT-PCR formed the first round, and a multiplex PCR formed the second. TCRdb re-derived calls from the multiplex PCR reads in MiXCR, one entry per CDR3 protein. The data hold about 550,000 distinct CDR3 sequences, with approximately 35% observed a single time.

This rearrangement joins TRBV7-9 to TRBJ1-1; D is unclear. The sequencing input was peripheral blood or thyroid tissue (not recorded which). This receptor was obtained from an adult man with Graves' hyperthyroidism. CDR3: CASSLEESTEAFF. The CDR3 DNA reads as TGTGCCAGCAGCTTAGAGGAGAGCACTGAAGCTTTCTTT.